One and the same sample provided the 6 T cell receptor beta chains below, sequenced in a study of regulatory T cells in long-lasting Graves disease. Sequencing libraries for TCR beta were prepared with iRepertoire HTBI primers and Arm-PCR of CDR3 regions. In TCRdb, the multiplex PCR reads were re-called with MiXCR into one record per CDR3 protein. The sample shows just over 600,000 distinct CDR3 sequences, around 15% of them seen only once. Time point of the sample: newly diagnosed GD, antithyroid drugs for less than 3 months. PBMC-derived RNA was used for the TCR library. The same data also contributed to another study, on T cells in Graves' hyperthyroidism and ophthalmopathy.

The material was peripheral blood mononuclear cells (PBMCs), obtained at new diagnosis, from a patient treated with antithyroid drugs. The receptors were gathered from a woman aged 25 to 39 with Graves disease.

At least ten counts were recorded for this clonotype. The chain has TRBV2 and TRBJ1-1; D is uncertain. This CDR3 region has 15 residues. CDR1 SNHLY and CDR2 FYNNEI come from the germline V gene. V was trimmed by 9 bases and J by 1 base, leaving 18 bases between them. The CDR3 reads CARSSGSNRNTEAFF. The DNA of the CDR3 is TGTGCCAGGAGTTCGGGGTCGAACCGGAACACTGAAGCTTTCTTT.

This clonotype was counted many times. V gene TRBV6-1 combines with J gene TRBJ1-3; the D gene is possibly TRBD1 (6 bases). V lost 6 bases and J lost 0, with 9 bases in between. CDR1 is MNHNS and CDR2 is SASEGT in the germline V gene. The CDR3 has 14 amino acids. The CDR3 DNA sequence: TGTGCCAGCAGCAGGGGTGACTCTGGAAACACCATATATTTT. It codes for CASSRGDSGNTIYF.

This clonotype was recorded many times. The gene calls are TRBV12-3 or TRBV12-4 and TRBJ1-1; TRBD1 might be the D (5 bases). The CDR3 covers 14 residues. Trimming left V 2 bases short and J 4 bases short, with 11 bases between. CDR3 nucleotides: TGTGCCAGCAGTTTAAAGGGGTGGGGCACTGAAGCTTTCTTT. It specifies CASSLKGWGTEAFF.

This clonotype was seen a few times. The chain joins TRBV20-1 to TRBJ1-4; D unclear. The CDR3 contains 12 residues. The germline CDR1 and CDR2 sequences are DFQATT and SNEGSKA (reference sequence). V was trimmed by 5 bases and J by 8 bases, leaving 12 bases between them. This CDR3 reads CSAPVGMEKLFF. The CDR3 bases are TGCAGTGCTCCGGTCGGCATGGAAAAACTGTTTTTT.

This clonotype was detected ten times or more. This chain links TRBV5-1 with TRBJ2-3, with TRBD2 matching 8 bases. Germline CDR1 is SGHRS and CDR2 is YFSETQ. This CDR3 is built from 16 residues. V lost 4 bases and J lost 3; bases outside the gene matches: 10. The CDR3 spells CASSPDQRERTDTQYF. The CDR3 coding sequence is TGCGCCAGCAGCCCAGATCAGCGGGAGAGGACAGATACGCAGTATTTT.

The sample holds a few counts of this clonotype. The CDR3 region is CSATSDGTTNEKLFF. In DNA form, the CDR3 reads TGCAGTGCTACCTCCGACGGAACAACTAATGAAAAACTGTTTTTT. This chain joins TRBV20-1 and TRBJ1-4; D is unresolved. In germline, CDR1 is DFQATT, CDR2 SNEGSKA (reference sequence). V lost 4 bases and J lost 0, with 12 bases in between. The CDR3 consists of 15 residues.